The TCR beta chain described here comes from a study of blood T cell repertoires in COVID-19. Background on the study: Donors in the United States, Italy and Spain gave samples during acute or convalescent COVID-19. From T cells, B-cell-depleted T cells, or PBMCs came the material, which was cDNA or gDNA.

Germline V gene data show CDR1 as SEHNR and CDR2 as FQNEAQ (reference sequence). Trimming cost V 6 bases and J 2 bases, with 8 bases left between them. CDR3 length equals 13 residues. Authors' methods: Counts of nucleated cells, estimated from reference gene primer amplification, were obtained. The data were produced by immunoSEQ multiplex PCR, yet TCRdb's version contains in-frame clones alone and is incomplete. V and J calls and clone size are given by that table; D and trimming were obtained from the DNA. The sample consists of 150,000 to 200,000 clones, 70% to 90% of them appearing once. This chain connects TRBV7-9 to TRBJ1-3; possibly TRBD1 for D (6 bases). The sequenced sample was peripheral blood. This clonotype was sampled from a man in his forties with active or convalescent COVID-19. The CDR3 here is CASREGAGNTIYF. The CDR3 region has the DNA TGTGCCAGCAGAGAGGGGGCTGGAAACACCATATATTTT. Looking up the rest from reference TRBV7-9 and TRBJ1-3 gives the full variable domain: DTGVSQNPRHKITKRGQNVTFRCDPISEHNRLYWYRQTLGQGPEFLTYFQNEAQLEKSRLLSDRFSAERPKGSFSTLEIQRTEQGDSAMYLCASREGAGNTIYFGEGSWLTVV.